These 30 T cell receptor beta chains came from one sample sequenced in a study of T cell responses to AZD1222 COVID-19 vaccine (dated by TCRdb to 2020 to 2022). Sample time point, as interpreted from the label and publication: baseline before first vaccination. In the paper's terms, the treatment or condition label means: meningococcal conjugate vaccine given as trial control. Receptors were amplified or captured by the immunoSEQ multiplex PCR assay. What TCRdb holds here is the immuneACCESS table cut down to in-frame rearrangements. Part of the clones is not present; checked against another copy, under half of the missing clones reflect an unresolved V gene, and the others are unexplained. In this sample the table shows some 150,000 clones, around nine tenths of which occur a single time. Roughly 2.9% of the sample comes from the top ten. The sample was peripheral blood, taken on day 0 of MenACWY control vaccination. These receptors were taken from an adult in good health.

J is TRBJ1-2 and V is TRBV9, with D unclear. The CDR3 contains 13 residues. V was clipped by 0 bases and J by 6 bases, with 9 bases between them. The germline V gene has CDR1 SGDLS and CDR2 YYNGEE. CDR3: CASSVVQADGYTF. As DNA, the CDR3 is TGTGCCAGCAGCGTAGTTCAGGCGGATGGCTACACCTTC. The complete variable domain, with remaining parts taken from reference TRBV9 and TRBJ1-2, reads DSGVTQTPKHLITATGQRVTLRCSPRSGDLSVYWYQQSLDQGLQFLIQYYNGEERAKGNILERFSAQQFPDLHSELNLSSLELGDSALYFCASSVVQADGYTFGSGTRLTVV.

The chain recombines TRBV10-2 with TRBJ2-1; unclear D gene. Germline V lookup: CDR1 WSHSY, CDR2 SAAADI. There are 12 residues in the CDR3. V was trimmed by 4 bases and J by 3 bases, leaving 4 bases between them. The CDR3, as DNA: TGCGCCAGCAGTGCCAACTACAATGAGCAGTTCTTC. Translation: CASSANYNEQFF.

The chain recombines TRBV9 with TRBJ1-3, with D hard to call. V was pared by 0 bases and J by 0 bases, with 10 bases between. The CDR3 covers 16 residues. The V gene's germline CDR1 is SGDLS and CDR2 YYNGEE. For the CDR3, the DNA is TGTGCCAGCAGCGTAGCTGGAACGAGCTCTGGAAACACCATATATTTT. The encoded protein is CASSVAGTSSGNTIYF. The whole variable domain, remainder taken from reference TRBV9 and TRBJ1-3, is DSGVTQTPKHLITATGQRVTLRCSPRSGDLSVYWYQQSLDQGLQFLIQYYNGEERAKGNILERFSAQQFPDLHSELNLSSLELGDSALYFCASSVAGTSSGNTIYFGEGSWLTVV.

The chain links TRBV9 to TRBJ2-2, with D possibly being TRBD2 (6 bases). V gave up 0 bases and J gave up 8 bases, with 20 bases separating them. CDR3 length equals 17 residues. Germline-derived CDR1 and CDR2 are SGDLS and YYNGEE. CDR3 in amino acids: CASSVERGGLKEGELFF. For the CDR3, the DNA is TGTGCCAGCAGCGTAGAGCGCGGAGGGTTAAAGGAAGGGGAGCTGTTTTTT.

The rearrangement links TRBV19 to TRBJ2-2, with D perhaps assigned TRBD1 or TRBD2 (5 bases each). The CDR3 length is 16 residues. Germline V gives CDR1 LNHDA, CDR2 SQIVND (reference sequence). V dropped 4 bases and J dropped 3 bases, with 15 bases sitting between them. This chain's CDR3 is CASSTGTAYHTGELFF. Here the CDR3 DNA reads TGTGCCAGTAGTACCGGGACGGCGTACCACACCGGGGAGCTGTTTTTT.

V is TRBV18 and J is TRBJ1-3, with D tentatively TRBD1 (5 bases). The CDR3 consists of 17 residues. The V end was cut by 6 bases, the J end by 0 bases, with 18 bases between. Per germline, CDR1 KGHSH and CDR2 LQKENI. The CDR3 DNA sequence: TGTGCCAGCTCCACCACGGCGGGGGTCCGCTCTGGAAACACCATATATTTT. It codes for CASSTTAGVRSGNTIYF.

CDR3 DNA: TGTGCCAGCAGCCAAGATTCAGGGACTAACTATGGCTACACCTTC. Translating gives CASSQDSGTNYGYTF. The chain combines TRBV3-1 (or the pseudogene TRBV3-2) with TRBJ1-2; D may be TRBD1 (5 bases). Germline values: CDR1 LGHDT, CDR2 YNNKEL (reference sequence). V was shortened by 0 bases and J by 0 bases, with 8 bases between the two germline ends. This CDR3 spans 15 amino acids.

V and J are TRBV4-1 and TRBJ1-2; D is undetermined. The CDR3 runs 15 residues. The V and J ends lost 0 bases and 2 bases respectively, with 10 bases between them. Germline lookup yields CDR1 MGHRA and CDR2 YSYEKL. CDR3 sequence: CASSQEAARNYGYTF. DNA of the CDR3: TGCGCCAGCAGCCAAGAAGCAGCACGGAACTATGGCTACACCTTC.

The chain links TRBV5-1 to TRBJ1-1; TRBD1 might be the D (5 bases). Per the germline V gene, CDR1 is SGHRS and CDR2 is YFSETQ. The CDR3 consists of 13 residues. Trimming shortened V by 0 bases and J by 6 bases, and 9 bases separated the two germline ends. The CDR3 DNA reads as TGCGCCAGCAGCTTGGAGGGGAGCGCTGAAGCTTTCTTT. This codes for CASSLEGSAEAFF.

The chain couples TRBV4-1 to TRBJ1-2; D ambiguous. The CDR3 consists of 12 residues. CDR1 and CDR2 from the germline V gene are MGHRA and YSYEKL. Trimming took off 2 bases at V and 4 bases at J, with 5 bases between the two ends. The CDR3 loop is CASSQTAYGYTF. DNA of the CDR3: TGCGCCAGCAGCCAAACTGCCTATGGCTACACCTTC.

The chain uses TRBV29-1 and TRBJ1-3, with TRBD1 identical over 10 bases. Germline CDR1 reads SQVTM; CDR2 reads ANQGSEA. J was trimmed by 0 bases and V by 5 bases; bases with no gene match: 13. CDR3 length: 18 amino acids. CDR3 region: CSVLTGGGPRSSGNTIYF. Here the CDR3 DNA reads TGCAGCGTTCTGACAGGGGGCGGACCCCGCAGCTCTGGAAACACCATATATTTT.

The chain links TRBV6-4 to TRBJ2-7; perhaps TRBD1 as D (6 bases). V lost 7 bases to trimming and J lost 0 bases, with 16 bases between them. Germline V gene lookup returns CDR1 MRHNA and CDR2 SNTAGT. CDR3 length equals 15 residues. CDR3 residues: CASTRMGAASYEQYF. DNA of the CDR3: TGTGCCAGCACCCGAATGGGGGCCGCCTCCTACGAGCAGTACTTC.

The CDR3, as DNA: TGTGCCAGTAGTGTACAGCCTGTGGCCAACGTCCTGACTTTC. Its translation is CASSVQPVANVLTF. This chain uses TRBV19 with TRBJ2-6, with D uncertain. Trimming took off 5 bases at V and 6 bases at J, with 11 bases between the two ends. This CDR3 is 14 amino acids long. Germline CDR1 reads LNHDA; CDR2 reads SQIVND (reference sequence).

The chain recombines TRBV4-2 with TRBJ1-1; D gene uncertain. CDR3 length equals 18 residues. Trimming removed 0 bases from V and 4 bases from J, with 21 bases in between. CDR1 LGHNA and CDR2 YNFKEQ come from the germline V gene. The CDR3 reads CASSQDPRGMTVSTEAFF. CDR3 DNA: TGTGCCAGCAGCCAAGACCCCCGAGGCATGACGGTGAGCACTGAAGCTTTCTTT.

This clone appeared once. V gene TRBV3-1 (or the pseudogene TRBV3-2) combines with J gene TRBJ1-4; 8 bases agree with TRBD1. CDR3 size: 13 residues. The V and J ends lost 6 bases and 8 bases, in that order; junction bases with no gene match: 5. Germline assignment: CDR1 LGHDT and CDR2 YNNKEL (reference sequence). This CDR3 reads CASSSGGEEKLFF. The CDR3 coding sequence is TGTGCCAGCAGTTCAGGGGGCGAGGAAAAACTGTTTTTT.

This chain links TRBV27 with TRBJ2-1; 7 nucleotides match TRBD2. From germline, CDR1 is MNHEY and CDR2 SMNVEV (reference sequence). The CDR3 totals 16 residues. Trimming cost V 10 bases and J 0 bases; bases outside gene matches: 12. The CDR3 DNA is TGTGCCACCACCTCGATCTGGACTAGCTCCTACAATGAGCAGTTCTTC. As protein: CATTSIWTSSYNEQFF.

The rearrangement uses TRBV5-6 and TRBJ2-1; 8 bases agree with TRBD2. The CDR3 is 15 amino acids. Germline V lookup: CDR1 SGHDT, CDR2 YYEEEE. Germline trimming cut 1 base from V and 8 bases from J; bases unmatched to any gene: 8. CDR3 DNA: TGTGCCAGCAGCTTGTTCGCTAGCGGGTACTATGAGCAGTTCTTC. It translates to CASSLFASGYYEQFF.

The chain recombines TRBV4-1 with TRBJ1-3; no firm D call. Germline V gene sequence: CDR1 MGHRA, CDR2 YSYEKL. The CDR3 extends over 16 amino acids. The ends were cut back, 5 bases at V and 3 bases at J, with 17 bases in the middle. The CDR3 sequence: CASSFLLSNFGNTIYF. In DNA form, the CDR3 reads TGCGCCAGCAGCTTCTTATTGAGTAACTTTGGAAACACCATATATTTT.

This chain links TRBV23-1 with TRBJ2-2; D may correspond to TRBD1 or TRBD2 (7 bases each). TRBV23-1 is an ORF for which the function is uncertain. The CDR3 loop spans 19 amino acids. V gave up 0 bases and J gave up 1 base, with 18 bases separating them. The CDR3 here is CASSQSSQGGQENTGELFF. DNA for the CDR3: TGCGCCAGCAGTCAATCGAGCCAGGGGGGGCAGGAGAACACCGGGGAGCTGTTTTTT.

The chain uses TRBV3-1 (or the pseudogene TRBV3-2) and TRBJ1-2; tentative D call: TRBD1 (6 bases). Germline V lookup: CDR1 LGHDT, CDR2 YNNKEL (reference sequence). The CDR3 spans 14 residues. Trimming shortened V by 4 bases and J by 8 bases, and 17 bases separated the two germline ends. CDR3 coding DNA: TGTGCCAGCAGCCTCGGTCGGGGGGCGAGAGGCTACACCTTC. Translating gives CASSLGRGARGYTF.

This clone has just one count. This chain joins TRBV7-3 and TRBJ2-1, with 9 bases aligning to TRBD2. Unmatched junction bases numbered 8, after V lost 5 bases and J lost 6 bases. The CDR3 runs 15 residues. CDR1 and CDR2 from the germline V gene are SGHTA and FQGTGA. The CDR3 loop reads CASSQGSGGRNEQFF. The CDR3 nucleotides read TGTGCCAGCAGCCAAGGGAGCGGGGGGCGCAATGAGCAGTTCTTC. The full variable domain, its missing parts supplied by reference TRBV7-3 and TRBJ2-1, is GAGVSQTPSNKVTEKGKYVELRCDPISGHTALYWYRQSLGQGPEFLIYFQGTGAADDSGLPNDRFFAVRPEGSVSTLKIQRTERGDSAVYLCASSQGSGGRNEQFFGPGTRLTVL.

The chain employs TRBV30 and TRBJ1-2, with D unclear. The V and J ends lost 0 bases and 1 base respectively, with 6 bases between them. The CDR3 spans 13 residues. Germline V gene data show CDR1 as GTSNPN and CDR2 as SVGIG (reference sequence). The CDR3 DNA sequence: TGTGCCTGGAGTGTCCAGATTAACTATGGCTACACCTTC. It is translated as CAWSVQINYGYTF. The whole variable domain, remainder taken from reference TRBV30 and TRBJ1-2, is SQTIHQWPATLVQPVGSPLSLECTVEGTSNPNLYWYRQAAGRGLQLLFYSVGIGQISSEVPQNLSASRPQDRQFILSSKKLLLSDSGFYLCAWSVQINYGYTFGSGTRLTVV.

The V and J genes are TRBV10-3 and TRBJ2-3, with 7 bases matching TRBD1. Germline V gene data show CDR1 as ENHRY and CDR2 as SYGVKD. After removal of 10 bases from V and 0 bases from J, the junction contained 7 bases not matched to a gene. CDR3 length: 14 residues. CDR3: CATRQGPSTDTQYF. The CDR3 DNA sequence: TGTGCCACCAGACAGGGTCCTAGCACAGATACGCAGTATTTT.

The chain employs TRBV7-2 and TRBJ2-7; 7 bases align to TRBD1. This CDR3 has 16 amino acids. V trimming: 1 base; J trimming: 0 bases; junction bases outside the gene matches: 6. Germline V gene data show CDR1 as SGHTA and CDR2 as FQGNSA. The CDR3, as DNA: TGTGCCAGCAGCTTAGGCTCGGGACAGTCCTCCTACGAGCAGTACTTC. Protein: CASSLGSGQSSYEQYF.

V is TRBV29-1 and J is TRBJ2-4; 12 nucleotides match TRBD2. CDR1 and CDR2 (germline): SQVTM, ANQGSEA. Unmatched junction bases numbered 5, after V lost 0 bases and J lost 8 bases. This CDR3 has 15 residues. The CDR3 DNA reads TGCAGCGTTGAAGATCTAGCGGGAGGGGGGGACATTCAGTACTTC. Translated, it gives CSVEDLAGGGDIQYF.

V usage is TRBV5-6 and J usage is TRBJ1-1, with D maybe TRBD1 (5 bases). This CDR3 comprises 15 residues. Germline lookup yields CDR1 SGHDT and CDR2 YYEEEE. Trimming took 7 bases from V and 0 from J, leaving 16 bases between them. CDR3 sequence: CASSPQGGMNTEAFF. The DNA for the CDR3 is TGTGCCAGCTCCCCCCAGGGCGGAATGAACACTGAAGCTTTCTTT.

The chain uses TRBV12-5 and TRBJ1-2, with D unresolved. V dropped 2 bases and J dropped 4 bases, with 11 bases sitting between them. CDR1 LGHNT and CDR2 FRNRAP come from the germline V gene. There are 14 residues in the CDR3. CDR3 in amino acids: CASGLFGVLYGYTF. The CDR3 nucleotides read TGTGCTAGTGGTTTGTTCGGGGTCCTCTATGGCTACACCTTC.

The rearrangement joins TRBV7-3 to TRBJ2-2, with TRBD2 matching over 9 bases. CDR3 length: 16 amino acids. V lost 5 bases to trimming and J lost 2 bases; unmatched junction nucleotides: 6. CDR1 and CDR2 (germline): SGHTA, FQGTGA. CDR3 nucleotides: TGTGCCAGCAGCCAAGTAGCGGGGGCCAACACCGGGGAGCTGTTTTTT. Translated: CASSQVAGANTGELFF.

A few counts support this clone. This chain joins TRBV7-2 and TRBJ2-5, with D perhaps TRBD2 (6 bases). V was clipped by 5 bases and J by 3 bases, with 16 bases between them. The CDR3 contains 15 residues. CDR1 and CDR2 (germline): SGHTA, FQGNSA. The CDR3 spells CASSPRPGSKETQYF. CDR3 nucleotide sequence: TGTGCCAGCAGCCCCAGGCCCGGGAGTAAAGAGACCCAGTACTTC.

This chain uses TRBV28 with TRBJ2-7, with TRBD2 as a possible D gene (5 bases). Germline values: CDR1 MDHEN, CDR2 SYDVKM. V was pared by 2 bases and J by 4 bases, with 6 bases between. CDR3 size: 12 residues. CDR3 amino acids: CASSLRGYEQYF. The CDR3 DNA is TGTGCCAGCAGTTTAAGAGGGTACGAGCAGTACTTC. Complete variable domain (other parts from reference TRBV28 and TRBJ2-7): DVKVTQSSRYLVKRTGEKVFLECVQDMDHENMFWYRQDPGLGLRLIYFSYDVKMKEKGDIPEGYSVSREKKERFSLILESASTNQTSMYLCASSLRGYEQYFGPGTRLTVT.